The 27 T cell receptor beta chains below come from one sample, sequenced in a study of shared clonotypes between healthy human individuals. The naive CD8 fraction comprised CD45RO-negative cells positively selected for CCR7 and excluded terminally differentiated effector memory CD45RA+ cells. The assay was immunoSEQ multiplex PCR, and TCRdb's table has in-frame clones only and misses some. Among hundreds of thousands of clones listed, 92% were seen once. Sequencing was done on a sample of naive CD8+ T cells sorted from blood. These receptors were collected from a young man in good health.

This rearrangement joins TRBV11-2 to TRBJ2-5, with D possibly called TRBD1 or TRBD2 (5 bases each). This CDR3 comprises 19 residues. Trimming removed 3 bases at V and 2 bases at J, with 25 bases between. Germline V gives CDR1 SGHAT, CDR2 FQNNGV. This CDR3 is CASSFQPPGPKHSQETQYF. CDR3 nucleotides: TGTGCCAGCAGCTTTCAGCCTCCGGGACCCAAACACTCTCAAGAGACCCAGTACTTC. Full variable domain (rest looked up from reference TRBV11-2 and TRBJ2-5): EAGVAQSPRYKIIEKRQSVAFWCNPISGHATLYWYQQILGQGPKLLIQFQNNGVVDDSQLPKDRFSAERLKGVDSTLKIQPAKLEDSAVYLCASSFQPPGPKHSQETQYFGPGTRLLVL.

The sample holds a few counts of this clone. This chain connects TRBV7-9 to TRBJ1-2; 7 bases fit TRBD1. The V gene end was trimmed by 4 bases and the J gene end by 1 base; junction bases not matched to a gene: 3. CDR1 is SEHNR and CDR2 is FQNEAQ in the germline V gene (reference sequence). This CDR3 has 14 residues. The DNA for the CDR3 is TGTGCCAGCAGCTCGGGACAGCATAACTATGGCTACACCTTC. It is translated as CASSSGQHNYGYTF.

This chain links TRBV9 with TRBJ2-1, with TRBD2 matching over 8 bases. The V gene's germline CDR1 is SGDLS and CDR2 YYNGEE. This CDR3 contains 15 residues. V dropped 4 bases and J dropped 3; count of bases not matched to a gene: 6. CDR3 loop: CASSPPGTSYNEQFF. Written as DNA, the CDR3 is TGTGCCAGCAGCCCCCCGGGGACTAGCTACAATGAGCAGTTCTTC.

A word on this clone: Other DNA sequences of this sample code for an identical CDR3. The V call is TRBV7-9, the J call TRBJ2-7; the D gene is possibly TRBD1 (6 bases). With 5 bases removed from V and 0 bases from J, the gap between germline ends came to 11 bases. Germline values: CDR1 SEHNR, CDR2 FQNEAQ (reference sequence). The CDR3 consists of 14 residues. The CDR3 loop reads CASSPTGNSYEQYF. The CDR3 nucleotides are TGTGCCAGCAGCCCTACAGGGAACTCCTACGAGCAGTACTTC.

The chain is built from TRBV2 and TRBJ2-7; D not certain. The V gene's germline CDR1 is SNHLY and CDR2 FYNNEI. The CDR3 consists of 11 residues. The ends were cut back, 7 bases at V and 0 bases at J, with 4 bases in the middle. Written as DNA, the CDR3 is TGTGCCAGCACCAGCTCCTACGAGCAGTACTTC. It is translated as CASTSSYEQYF.

The V and J genes are TRBV28 and TRBJ2-7; a possible D gene is TRBD1 (6 bases). V lost 4 bases, J lost 2 bases, and 15 bases lay in between. This CDR3 has 15 amino acids. Per the germline V gene, CDR1 is MDHEN and CDR2 is SYDVKM. The CDR3 protein is CASSYHGTPTYEQYF. CDR3 nucleotides: TGTGCCAGCAGTTATCACGGGACACCCACCTACGAGCAGTACTTC. Together with reference TRBV28 and TRBJ2-7, the CDR3 gives the full variable domain: DVKVTQSSRYLVKRTGEKVFLECVQDMDHENMFWYRQDPGLGLRLIYFSYDVKMKEKGDIPEGYSVSREKKERFSLILESASTNQTSMYLCASSYHGTPTYEQYFGPGTRLTVT.

V and J are TRBV27 and TRBJ2-7; maybe TRBD2 (6 bases). Trimming stripped 3 bases from V and 6 bases from J, with 9 bases between. The CDR3 runs to 12 residues. Per the germline V gene, CDR1 is MNHEY and CDR2 is SMNVEV (reference sequence). CDR3 DNA sequence: TGTGCCAGCAGTTTGGGGGGACCCGAGCAGTACTTC. Amino acids: CASSLGGPEQYF.

The genes are TRBV9 and TRBJ2-3, with D possibly TRBD1 on 6 matching bases. Trimming stripped 0 bases from V and 10 bases from J, with 9 bases between. Germline loops: CDR1 SGDLS, CDR2 YYNGEE. This CDR3 has 12 amino acids. CDR3 residues: CASSVEGDPQYF. DNA for the CDR3: TGTGCCAGCAGCGTAGAGGGGGATCCGCAGTATTTT.

The gene calls are TRBV2 and TRBJ2-1, with D uncertain. Trimming cost V 7 bases and J 10 bases, with 11 bases left between them. Germline-derived CDR1 and CDR2 are SNHLY and FYNNEI. The CDR3 runs 11 residues. CDR3: CASNGPLEQFF. The CDR3 DNA follows: TGTGCCAGCAACGGACCCCTAGAGCAGTTCTTC.

The chain employs TRBV10-1 and TRBJ2-3; D possibly uses TRBD1 or TRBD2 (5 bases each). CDR3 length equals 14 residues. V lost 4 bases and J lost 1, with 9 bases in between. Germline V lookup: CDR1 WNHNN, CDR2 SYGVQD (reference sequence). Here the CDR3 reads CASSGTLGTDTQYF. CDR3 bases: TGCGCCAGCAGTGGGACACTAGGCACAGATACGCAGTATTTT.

The chain uses TRBV5-8 and TRBJ2-7; D gene unclear. The V end was cut by 3 bases, the J end by 3 bases, with 16 bases between. This CDR3 is 15 amino acids long. Looked up from germline, CDR1 is SGHTS and CDR2 is YDEGEE. CDR3 sequence reads: CASSSGLESRYEQYF. The CDR3 bases are TGTGCCAGCAGCTCTGGGTTGGAGTCTCGCTACGAGCAGTACTTC.

This chain connects TRBV14 to TRBJ1-1; D remains unclear. V lost 0 bases, J lost 1 base, and 6 bases lay in between. The CDR3 sequence is 14 residues long. Germline assignment: CDR1 SGHDN and CDR2 FVKESK. The CDR3 is CASSQESGNTEAFF. The CDR3 DNA sequence: TGTGCCAGCAGCCAAGAGTCCGGGAACACTGAAGCTTTCTTT.

The V gene is TRBV27, the J gene TRBJ1-4; 7 bases line up with TRBD1. The trim removed 9 bases at V and 4 bases at J, leaving 5 bases unmatched. Per the germline V gene, CDR1 is MNHEY and CDR2 is SMNVEV (reference sequence). This CDR3 is 13 amino acids long. CDR3: CASWDSLNEKLFF. The DNA of the CDR3 is TGTGCCAGTTGGGACAGTCTTAATGAAAAACTGTTTTTT.

The chain recombines TRBV10-1 with TRBJ2-1; 8 nucleotides align to TRBD2. V shed 0 bases and J 7 bases; nucleotides not matched to a gene: 8. CDR1 and CDR2 (germline): WNHNN, SYGVQD (reference sequence). The CDR3 is 16 residues long. The CDR3 protein is CASSESFFSGNNEQFF. Here the CDR3 DNA reads TGCGCCAGCAGTGAGTCTTTTTTTAGCGGGAATAATGAGCAGTTCTTC.

This clone is a singleton in its sample. The rearrangement uses TRBV5-6 and TRBJ2-1; D remains ambiguous. Germline-derived CDR1 and CDR2 are SGHDT and YYEEEE. With 4 bases removed from V and 8 bases from J, the gap between germline ends came to 7 bases. The CDR3 contains 11 residues. The CDR3 nucleotides are TGTGCCAGCAGCATTGTTGATGAGCAGTTCTTC. Translating it yields CASSIVDEQFF.

The V call is TRBV6-1, the J call TRBJ1-5; unclear D gene. The germline V and J ends were trimmed by 1 base and 6 bases, with 10 bases remaining between them. CDR1 is MNHNS and CDR2 is SASEGT in the germline V gene. This CDR3 is built from 14 residues. The CDR3 reads CASSEDQAGQPQHF. The CDR3 nucleotides read TGTGCCAGCAGTGAAGACCAAGCGGGTCAGCCCCAGCATTTT.

CDR3 amino acids: CASSLASRGRGYTF. The CDR3 nucleotides read TGCGCCAGCAGCTTGGCGTCCAGGGGACGTGGCTACACCTTC. V usage is TRBV5-1 and J usage is TRBJ1-2, with D possibly TRBD1 on 6 matching bases. In germline, CDR1 is SGHRS, CDR2 YFSETQ. The CDR3 consists of 14 residues. Trimming shortened V by 0 bases and J by 7 bases, and 13 bases separated the two germline ends.

The chain recombines TRBV5-1 with TRBJ1-4, with 7 bases identical to TRBD1. CDR3 length: 18 residues. The V segment lost 4 bases and the J segment 2 bases; nucleotides outside the gene matches: 14. Germline CDR1 is SGHRS and CDR2 is YFSETQ. CDR3 sequence (DNA): TGCGCCAGCAGCCTACCATCCCCAGGGGGTGCTACTAATGAAAAACTGTTTTTT. It is translated as CASSLPSPGGATNEKLFF.

This clone was seen once. This chain uses TRBV10-3 with TRBJ2-7, with D possibly matching TRBD1 (5 bases). Trimming removed 6 bases from V and 3 bases from J, with 12 bases in between. The CDR3 is 13 amino acids. Germline V CDR1 and CDR2: ENHRY, SYGVKD. CDR3 sequence: CAIRNRQSYEQYF. The CDR3 coding sequence is TGTGCCATCAGAAACCGACAGAGCTACGAGCAGTACTTC.

This clone was seen only once. The rearrangement joins TRBV18 to TRBJ2-7; 7 nucleotides match TRBD1. Germline-derived CDR1 and CDR2 are KGHSH and LQKENI. The CDR3 has 14 residues. V was pared by 4 bases and J by 2 bases, with 5 bases of the junction left unmatched. CDR3 protein: CASSRRDRAYEQYF. CDR3 nucleotides: TGTGCCAGCTCACGCCGGGACAGAGCCTACGAGCAGTACTTC.

The chain recombines TRBV18 with TRBJ2-3; D might be TRBD2 (6 bases). The CDR3 extends over 15 amino acids. V was trimmed by 3 bases and J by 6 bases, leaving 16 bases between them. Germline CDR1 is KGHSH and CDR2 is LQKENI. CDR3 amino acids: CASSPRDFLFDTQYF. In nucleotides, the CDR3 is TGTGCCAGCTCACCCCGGGACTTCCTATTTGATACGCAGTATTTT.

For the CDR3, the DNA is TGCGCCAGCAGCCACGTGGGCTACGAGCAGTACTTC. It yields the protein CASSHVGYEQYF. V is TRBV4-1 and J is TRBJ2-7; D is unresolved. Per germline, CDR1 MGHRA and CDR2 YSYEKL. Trimming pared 3 bases from V and 3 bases from J, leaving 6 bases between. There are 12 residues in the CDR3.

The genes are TRBV19 and TRBJ1-5, with D unresolved. CDR3 length equals 14 residues. V was pared by 3 bases and J by 5 bases, with 11 bases between. The germline gives CDR1 LNHDA, CDR2 SQIVND (reference sequence). The CDR3 reads CASSMGTPHQPQHF. Written as DNA, the CDR3 is TGTGCCAGTAGTATGGGCACCCCCCATCAGCCCCAGCATTTT. Complete variable domain (other parts from reference TRBV19 and TRBJ1-5): DGGITQSPKYLFRKEGQNVTLSCEQNLNHDAMYWYRQDPGQGLRLIYYSQIVNDFQKGDIAEGYSVSREKKESFPLTVTSAQKNPTAFYLCASSMGTPHQPQHFGDGTRLSIL.

The rearrangement links TRBV5-4 to TRBJ2-1; the D gene is possibly TRBD1 (6 bases). This CDR3 is built from 15 residues. Germline loops: CDR1 SGHNT, CDR2 YYREEE (reference sequence). Trimming removed 6 bases from V and 0 bases from J, with 13 bases in between. CDR3 amino acids: CASISQGTSYNEQFF. CDR3 in DNA: TGTGCCAGCATTTCTCAGGGGACCTCCTACAATGAGCAGTTCTTC. Full variable domain (rest looked up from reference TRBV5-4 and TRBJ2-1): ETGVTQSPTHLIKTRGQQVTLRCSSQSGHNTVSWYQQALGQGPQFIFQYYREEENGRGNFPPRFSGLQFPNYSSELNVNALELDDSALYLCASISQGTSYNEQFFGPGTRLTVL.

The genes are TRBV11-2 and TRBJ2-1, with TRBD2 matching over 11 bases. The CDR3 has 15 residues. V shed 5 bases and J 8 bases; nucleotides not matched to a gene: 8. Germline CDR1 is SGHAT and CDR2 is FQNNGV. The CDR3 DNA follows: TGTGCCAGCAGCCCTAGCGGGGGGAGTGGCTATGAGCAGTTCTTC. Amino acid sequence: CASSPSGGSGYEQFF.

The chain has TRBV11-2 and TRBJ2-3; 9 bases fit TRBD2. Germline V lookup: CDR1 SGHAT, CDR2 FQNNGV. Losses at the gene ends were 3 bases for V and 4 bases for J; bases not matched to a gene: 8. The CDR3 loop spans 16 amino acids. The CDR3 sequence: CASSLRGGRASDTQYF. Written as DNA, the CDR3 is TGTGCCAGCAGCTTGCGTGGCGGGAGGGCATCAGATACGCAGTATTTT.

This sequence joins TRBV28 and TRBJ2-1; D is unclear. The CDR3 totals 13 residues. V was cut by 6 bases and J by 9 bases, with 15 bases left in between. Per germline, CDR1 MDHEN and CDR2 SYDVKM. CDR3 residues: CASSRPASLEQFF. DNA for the CDR3: TGTGCCAGCAGCCGCCCCGCCAGTCTTGAGCAGTTCTTC.